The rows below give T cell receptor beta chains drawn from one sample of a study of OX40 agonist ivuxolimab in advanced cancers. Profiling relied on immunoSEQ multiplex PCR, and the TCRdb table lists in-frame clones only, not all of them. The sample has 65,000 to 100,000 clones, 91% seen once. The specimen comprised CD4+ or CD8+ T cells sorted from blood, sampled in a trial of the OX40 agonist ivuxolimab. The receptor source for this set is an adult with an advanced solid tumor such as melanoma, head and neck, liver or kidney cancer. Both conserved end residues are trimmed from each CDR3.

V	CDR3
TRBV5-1	ASSLAPDDSYEQY
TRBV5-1	ASSLDPGAYEQY
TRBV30	AWRRGGQPQH
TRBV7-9	ASSFSEGNTIY
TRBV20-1	SARAGETQY
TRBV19	ASTPIGVSGNTIY
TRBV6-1	ASSEWTGNGYT
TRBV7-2	ASSLRRTGGNTGELF
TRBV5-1	ASSLASGRNNEQF
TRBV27	ASSFTRDSYEQY
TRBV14	ASSQILQAGELF
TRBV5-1	ASSLGDRVATEAF
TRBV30	AWRDSSNQPQH
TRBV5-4	ASSLRGGETQY
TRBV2	ASKSQKNTEAF
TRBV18	ASSPVFTTYEQY
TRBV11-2	ASSSQGATEAF